The subject of this entry is one TCR beta chain. The antigen is unknown. Generated by immunoSEQ multiplex PCR, the TCRdb table keeps only in-frame clones and is missing some. The repertoire consists of about 130,000 clones, with roughly 91% occurring once and the leading ten covering approximately 6%. Time point reported: blood 2 weeks post-SBRT. Treatment reported: 15 Gy SBRT to primary tumor, nephrectomy 4 weeks later. Radiation-treated patients gave blood at baseline, week 2 and week 4. Clear cell pathology was present in this patient's renal cell carcinoma. This CDR3 is built from 15 residues. V was pared by 3 bases and J by 2 bases, with 5 bases of the junction left unmatched. The germline gives CDR1 SGHAT, CDR2 FQDESV (reference sequence). The data belong to a study of radiation and T cells in renal cell carcinoma. Study-wide findings and caveats: Pretreatment tumor biopsies were lacking, so baseline clonotypes are unknown.

V and J are TRBV11-1 and TRBJ2-3; 7 bases are a match to TRBD2. The clonotype was recovered from a woman aged 70-85 years with renal cell carcinoma. Material: blood, obtained from a patient whose treatment included radiotherapy and nephrectomy. CDR3 residues: CASSFGGMITDTQYF. CDR3 bases: TGTGCCAGCAGCTTCGGGGGGATGATCACAGATACGCAGTATTTT.